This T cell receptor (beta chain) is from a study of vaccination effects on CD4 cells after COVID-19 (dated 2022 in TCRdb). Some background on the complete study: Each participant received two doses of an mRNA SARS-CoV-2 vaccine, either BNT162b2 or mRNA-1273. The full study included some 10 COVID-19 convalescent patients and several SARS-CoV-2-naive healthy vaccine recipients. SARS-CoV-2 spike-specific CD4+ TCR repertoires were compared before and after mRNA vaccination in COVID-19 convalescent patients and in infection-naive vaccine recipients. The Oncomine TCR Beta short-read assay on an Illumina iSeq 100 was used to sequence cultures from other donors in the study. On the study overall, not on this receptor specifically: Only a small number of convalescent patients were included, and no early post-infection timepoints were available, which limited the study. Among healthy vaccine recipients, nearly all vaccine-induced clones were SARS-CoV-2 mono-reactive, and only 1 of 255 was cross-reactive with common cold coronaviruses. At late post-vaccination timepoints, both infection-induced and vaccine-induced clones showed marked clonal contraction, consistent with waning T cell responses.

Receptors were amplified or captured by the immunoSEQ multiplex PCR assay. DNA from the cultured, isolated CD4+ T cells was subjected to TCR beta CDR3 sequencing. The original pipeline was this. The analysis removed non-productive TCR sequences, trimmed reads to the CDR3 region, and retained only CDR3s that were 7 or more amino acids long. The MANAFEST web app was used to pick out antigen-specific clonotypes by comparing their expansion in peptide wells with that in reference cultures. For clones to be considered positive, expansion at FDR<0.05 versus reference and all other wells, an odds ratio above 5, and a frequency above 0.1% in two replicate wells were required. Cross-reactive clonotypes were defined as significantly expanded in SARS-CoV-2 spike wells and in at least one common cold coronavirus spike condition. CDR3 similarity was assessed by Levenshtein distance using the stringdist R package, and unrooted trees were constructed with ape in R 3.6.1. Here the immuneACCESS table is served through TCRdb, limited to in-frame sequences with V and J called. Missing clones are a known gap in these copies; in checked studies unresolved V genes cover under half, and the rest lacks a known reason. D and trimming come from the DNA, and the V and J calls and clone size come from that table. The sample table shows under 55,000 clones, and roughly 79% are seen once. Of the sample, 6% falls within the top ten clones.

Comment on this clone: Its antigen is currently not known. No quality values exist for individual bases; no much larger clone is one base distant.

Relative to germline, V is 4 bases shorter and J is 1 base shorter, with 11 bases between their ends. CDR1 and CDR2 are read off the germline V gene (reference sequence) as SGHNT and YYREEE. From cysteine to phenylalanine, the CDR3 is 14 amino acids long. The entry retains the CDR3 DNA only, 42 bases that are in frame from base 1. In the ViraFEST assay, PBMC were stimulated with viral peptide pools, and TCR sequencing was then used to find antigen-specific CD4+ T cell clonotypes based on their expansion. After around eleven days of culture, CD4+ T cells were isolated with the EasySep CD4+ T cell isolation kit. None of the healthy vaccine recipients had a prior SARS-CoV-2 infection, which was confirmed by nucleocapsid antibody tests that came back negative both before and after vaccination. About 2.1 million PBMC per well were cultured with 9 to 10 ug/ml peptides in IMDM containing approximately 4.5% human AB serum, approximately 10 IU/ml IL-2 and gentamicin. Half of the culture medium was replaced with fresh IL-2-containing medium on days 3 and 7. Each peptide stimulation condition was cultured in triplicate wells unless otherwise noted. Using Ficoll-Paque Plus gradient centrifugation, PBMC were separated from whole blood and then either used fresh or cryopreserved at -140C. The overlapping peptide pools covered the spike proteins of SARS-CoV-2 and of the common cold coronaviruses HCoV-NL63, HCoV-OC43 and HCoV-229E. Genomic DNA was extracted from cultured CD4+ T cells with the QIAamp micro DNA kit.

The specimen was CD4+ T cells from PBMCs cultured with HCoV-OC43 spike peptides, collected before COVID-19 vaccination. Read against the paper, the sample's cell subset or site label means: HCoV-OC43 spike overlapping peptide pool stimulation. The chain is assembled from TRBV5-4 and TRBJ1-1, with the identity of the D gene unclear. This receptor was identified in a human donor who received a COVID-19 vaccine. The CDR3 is CASSPGGENTEAFF. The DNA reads TGTGCCAGCAGCCCTGGAGGCGAGAACACTGAAGCTTTCTTT.